This T cell receptor beta chain was sequenced during a study of T cells in Graves' hyperthyroidism and ophthalmopathy. Study results and caveats: Most thyroid-expanded clonotypes above 0.001 were also found in blood.

J lost 3 bases, V lost 8 bases, and 13 bases had no gene match. The CDR3 covers 17 residues. Looked up from germline, CDR1 is SQVTM and CDR2 is ANQGSEA. Of note for this clonotype: What it recognizes is unknown.

An absence of ophthalmopathy progression within 18 months meant stable Graves' hyperthyroidism. Amplification yielded TCR beta CDR3 regions, with RNA transcripts as the source. Initially, a first-round RT-PCR of the TCR CDR3 employed the HTBI primer set. TCRdb independently ran MiXCR on the multiplex PCR reads; one entry per CDR3 protein. The repertoire consists of roughly 570,000 distinct CDR3 sequences, with 46% occurring once and the leading ten covering approximately 8.4%. The receptor was isolated from a woman aged 18-29 years with Graves' hyperthyroidism. Sequenced input: peripheral blood or thyroid tissue (not recorded which). The chain links TRBV29-1 to TRBJ2-6; 10 positions agree with TRBD2. This chain's CDR3 is CSITLPSGSYGANVLTF. Here the CDR3 DNA reads TGCAGCATTACCCTGCCTAGCGGGAGTTATGGGGCCAACGTCCTGACTTTC.